Given below is one T cell receptor beta chain in context. Its target is unknown. Germline V CDR1 and CDR2: KGHSH, LQKENI. The CDR3 totals 18 residues. The V and J ends lost 2 bases and 8 bases respectively, with 24 bases between them. PCR amplification relied on 60 Vbeta primers (plus 13 Jbeta primers). Sequencing was performed with immunoSEQ multiplex PCR; in TCRdb, only in-frame clones are kept and a portion is missing. The sample yields around 180,000 clones, about 84% seen once. The data originate from a study of cytomegalovirus exposure and HLA in healthy donors. Findings and caveats of the study: Researchers catalogued 164 TCR beta chains as cytomegalovirus-associated. On later analysis, the bulk of CMV-associated TCR beta chains appeared to be HLA-restricted.

This sequence was found in a man younger than 30 in good health and CMV-seronegative. The sequenced sample consisted of PBMCs. The gene calls are TRBV18 and TRBJ1-4; the D gene is possibly TRBD1 (5 bases). As DNA, the CDR3 is TGTGCCAGCTCACCAAGGATTATCAACCAGGGTGGACCGGAAAAACTGTTTTTT. Translated: CASSPRIINQGGPEKLFF.